The 25 T cell receptor beta chains below all came from one sample that was sequenced in a study of blood T cell repertoires in COVID-19. Here immunoSEQ multiplex PCR was the method, and the copy in TCRdb shows in-frame clones only, minus some. The table lists roughly 500,000 clones, about 88% of them singletons. Sequencing was done on a sample of PBMCs or T cells enriched from blood (not recorded which). The source of these receptors is a woman between 55 and 75 years old who had recovered from COVID-19.

In its sample, this clone was seen once. The sample holds other DNA sequences that translate to the same CDR3. V and J are TRBV5-4 and TRBJ1-3; TRBD1 matches 8 bases. Germline assignment: CDR1 SGHNT and CDR2 YYREEE (reference sequence). J was trimmed by 4 bases and V by 3 bases; bases with no gene match: 3. This CDR3 contains 14 residues. CDR3 DNA: TGTGCCAGCAGCTCGACAGGGGCGGGAAACACCATATATTTT. It codes for CASSSTGAGNTIYF. Variable domain in full (rest from reference TRBV5-4 and TRBJ1-3): ETGVTQSPTHLIKTRGQQVTLRCSSQSGHNTVSWYQQALGQGPQFIFQYYREEENGRGNFPPRFSGLQFPNYSSELNVNALELDDSALYLCASSSTGAGNTIYFGEGSWLTVV.

V gene TRBV4-1 combines with J gene TRBJ2-3; TRBD1 aligns across 7 bases. CDR1 is MGHRA and CDR2 is YSYEKL in the germline V gene. CDR3 length equals 17 residues. The ends lost 0 bases at V and 4 bases at J; junction bases unmatched: 10. The chain's CDR3 is CASSQDILATGPDTQYF. CDR3 in DNA: TGCGCCAGCAGCCAAGATATATTGGCGACAGGGCCAGATACGCAGTATTTT.

The V and J genes are TRBV13 and TRBJ2-7; 7 bases are shared with TRBD1. The length of the CDR3 is 13 residues. The V and J ends lost 1 base and 6 bases, in that order; junction bases with no gene match: 3. Germline V lookup: CDR1 PRHDT, CDR2 FYEKMQ (reference sequence). The CDR3 protein is CASSLEGAIEQYV. The CDR3, as DNA: TGTGCCAGCAGCTTAGAGGGGGCCATCGAGCAGTACGTC.

The rearrangement uses TRBV6-5 and TRBJ1-1, with D perhaps matching TRBD1 (5 bases). CDR1 is MNHEY, CDR2 SVGAGI, per germline. This CDR3 comprises 14 residues. V lost 6 bases and J 1 base, leaving 12 bases between the germline ends. The CDR3 sequence is CASSPFGQNTEAFF. In nucleotides, the CDR3 is TGTGCCAGCAGCCCCTTCGGACAGAACACTGAAGCTTTCTTT.

This chain joins TRBV7-8 and TRBJ1-1, with D uncertain. The V end was cut by 1 base, the J end by 7 bases, with 10 bases between. The CDR3 length is 13 residues. Germline V gives CDR1 SGHVS, CDR2 FQNEAQ. DNA for the CDR3: TGTGCCAGCAGCTTAGAAAGTAGGAGTGAAGCTTTCTTT. Its protein product is CASSLESRSEAFF. Full variable domain (outside the CDR3, taken from reference TRBV7-8 and TRBJ1-1): GAGVSQSPRYKVAKRGQDVALRCDPISGHVSLFWYQQALGQGPEFLTYFQNEAQLDKSGLPSDRFFAERPEGSVSTLKIQRTQQEDSAVYLCASSLESRSEAFFGQGTRLTVV.

This clone was found a few times. V usage is TRBV5-1 and J usage is TRBJ2-1, with 7 positions matching TRBD1. Germline CDR1 SGHRS, CDR2 YFSETQ. The V and J ends lost 2 bases and 5 bases, in that order; junction bases with no gene match: 1. The CDR3 sequence is 13 residues long. The CDR3 sequence: CASSFQGDNEQFF. The CDR3 nucleotides are TGCGCCAGCAGCTTTCAGGGGGACAATGAGCAGTTCTTC. Variable domain in full (rest from reference TRBV5-1 and TRBJ2-1): KAGVTQTPRYLIKTRGQQVTLSCSPISGHRSVSWYQQTPGQGLQFLFEYFSETQRNKGNFPGRFSGRQFSNSRSEMNVSTLELGDSALYLCASSFQGDNEQFFGPGTRLTVL.

The rearrangement uses TRBV5-1 and TRBJ2-3; tentatively, D is TRBD2 (5 bases). Germline CDR1 and CDR2: SGHRS and YFSETQ. The CDR3 runs to 13 residues. V dropped 5 bases and J dropped 6 bases, with 13 bases sitting between them. The CDR3 nucleotides read TGCGCCAGCAGTTCCGGACTTTTGGATACGCAGTATTTT. This translates into CASSSGLLDTQYF.

The gene calls are TRBV10-2 and TRBJ1-1; 11 bases align to TRBD1. Trimming cost V 5 bases and J 3 bases; bases outside gene matches: 8. Germline CDR1 reads WSHSY; CDR2 reads SAAADI. CDR3 length: 16 amino acids. The CDR3 coding sequence is TGCGCCAGCAGTCCTCGGACAGGGGGCGCGGACACTGAAGCTTTCTTT. The encoded protein is CASSPRTGGADTEAFF.

The genes are TRBV28 and TRBJ2-2; D remains unclear. Germline V gene sequence: CDR1 MDHEN, CDR2 SYDVKM. Trimming took off 6 bases at V and 0 bases at J, with 5 bases between the two ends. The CDR3 extends over 13 amino acids. In DNA, the CDR3 is TGTGCCAGCAGGGCACCGAACACCGGGGAGCTGTTTTTT. Protein product: CASRAPNTGELFF.

The chain combines TRBV11-2 with TRBJ1-2; tentatively, D is TRBD1 (5 bases). Trimming stripped 5 bases from V and 4 bases from J, with 11 bases between. Germline CDR1 SGHAT, CDR2 FQNNGV. The CDR3 sequence is 13 residues long. CDR3 in amino acids: CASSRQPAYGYTF. The CDR3 bases are TGTGCCAGCAGCCGACAGCCTGCCTATGGCTACACCTTC.

The rearrangement uses TRBV18 and TRBJ2-7; D unresolved. This CDR3 comprises 14 residues. Deletions cut 2 bases from V and 6 bases from J, with 14 bases between. The germline V gene has CDR1 KGHSH and CDR2 LQKENI. The CDR3 loop reads CASSPERASAEQYV. The CDR3 region has the DNA TGTGCCAGCTCACCAGAGAGAGCCTCCGCCGAGCAGTACGTC.

The chain combines TRBV9 with TRBJ1-2; TRBD1 might be the D (6 bases). Per the germline V gene, CDR1 is SGDLS and CDR2 is YYNGEE. Trimming stripped 4 bases from V and 8 bases from J, with 18 bases between. The CDR3 length is 14 residues. CDR3 loop: CASSSNLQGGGYTF. The DNA of the CDR3 is TGTGCCAGCAGCTCGAACTTACAGGGTGGGGGCTACACCTTC.

The genes are TRBV7-9 and TRBJ2-5; D gene uncertain. The germline V and J ends were trimmed by 5 bases and 7 bases, with 8 bases remaining between them. Per the germline V gene, CDR1 is SEHNR and CDR2 is FQNEAQ (reference sequence). The CDR3 spans 11 residues. The CDR3 region has the DNA TGTGCCAGCAGCAAAGCCCGGACCCAGTACTTC. Residues: CASSKARTQYF.

The chain couples TRBV19 to TRBJ1-2; no clear D. This CDR3 region has 17 residues. Per the germline V gene, CDR1 is LNHDA and CDR2 is SQIVND (reference sequence). The germline V and J ends were trimmed by 3 bases and 5 bases, with 22 bases remaining between them. CDR3 DNA sequence: TGTGCCAGTAGTATTGGGCTGGGAGGCCGAGGGAAATATGGCTACACCTTC. It codes for CASSIGLGGRGKYGYTF.

The rearrangement uses TRBV6-5 and TRBJ1-2; 9 bases align to TRBD1. The germline CDR1 and CDR2 sequences are MNHEY and SVGAGI. Trimming removed 11 bases from V and 4 bases from J; junction bases left unmatched: 8. The CDR3 loop spans 13 amino acids. The CDR3 loop is CAVQGQGVYGYTF. CDR3 in DNA: TGTGCCGTTCAGGGACAGGGCGTCTATGGCTACACCTTC.

In its sample, this clone was seen once. This chain links TRBV5-1 with TRBJ2-1; perhaps TRBD1 as D (5 bases). There are 14 residues in the CDR3. Germline values: CDR1 SGHRS, CDR2 YFSETQ. Trimming left V 0 bases short and J 2 bases short, with 6 bases between. The CDR3 spells CASSLGTTYNEQFF. Written as DNA, the CDR3 is TGCGCCAGCAGCTTGGGGACAACCTACAATGAGCAGTTCTTC.

This clone has a handful of counts. This sequence joins TRBV13 and TRBJ1-1, with D uncertain. V shed 4 bases and J shed 6 bases, with 12 bases lying between them. CDR3 size: 13 residues. CDR1 and CDR2 (germline): PRHDT, FYEKMQ (reference sequence). CDR3 DNA sequence: TGTGCCAGCAGCTCGCGCGGGTCGCCTGAAGCTTTCTTT. Its protein is CASSSRGSPEAFF.

The chain couples TRBV6-5 to TRBJ1-2, with TRBD1 identical over 7 bases. J was trimmed by 6 bases and V by 7 bases; bases with no gene match: 11. Germline CDR1 reads MNHEY; CDR2 reads SVGAGI. CDR3 length equals 14 residues. The CDR3 nucleotides are TGTGCCAGCATAAAGGGGGCAGGGGGAGATGGCTACACCTTC. Translated, it gives CASIKGAGGDGYTF.

Concerning this clone itself: Its ends do not fully match the called genes, so a read error is possible. The chain combines TRBV24-1 with TRBJ2-2; possibly TRBD2 for D (5 bases). Germline loops: CDR1 KGHDR, CDR2 SFDVKD. CDR3 length equals 16 residues. DNA for the CDR3: TGTGCCACCAGTGACTCATGGCGGGCGAACGCCGGGGAGCTGTTTTTT. This sequence encodes CATSDSWRANAGELFF.

V usage is TRBV6-6 and J usage is TRBJ1-6; 9 nucleotides align to TRBD1. Germline CDR1 and CDR2: MNHNY and SVGAGI (reference sequence). The V and J ends lost 7 bases and 6 bases, in that order; junction bases with no gene match: 10. This CDR3 contains 16 residues. CDR3 bases: TGTGCCAGCACCCTCAGGGAGACAGGGGGTAATTCACCCCTCCACTTT. Protein product: CASTLRETGGNSPLHF.

V is TRBV5-6 and J is TRBJ1-1; the D gene is possibly TRBD1 (5 bases). The CDR3 is 14 residues long. The germline V and J ends were trimmed by 0 bases and 4 bases, with 10 bases remaining between them. Germline V gene lookup returns CDR1 SGHDT and CDR2 YYEEEE. The CDR3 DNA follows: TGTGCCAGCAGCTTGGAAGGGAGGGGCACTGAAGCTTTCTTT. Encoded protein: CASSLEGRGTEAFF.

This clone was picked up a small number of times. The chain recombines TRBV11-2 with TRBJ2-3; TRBD1 agrees at 7 bases. Trimming cost V 1 base and J 1 base; bases outside gene matches: 8. Germline CDR1 SGHAT, CDR2 FQNNGV. CDR3 length: 17 amino acids. CDR3 protein: CASSLGPGGIRTDTQYF. Here the CDR3 DNA reads TGTGCCAGCAGCTTAGGGCCAGGGGGTATTCGCACAGATACGCAGTATTTT.

This chain uses TRBV3-1 (or the pseudogene TRBV3-2) with TRBJ1-2; D is undetermined. The CDR3 has 12 amino acids. Trimming left V 8 bases short and J 10 bases short, with 17 bases between. Germline V gene lookup returns CDR1 LGHDT and CDR2 YNNKEL (reference sequence). DNA for the CDR3: TGTGCCAGCTCCACTTCGGGGTCAGCCTACACCTTC. This encodes CASSTSGSAYTF.

The J gene is TRBJ1-2, the V gene TRBV27, with D perhaps matching TRBD1 (6 bases). This CDR3 is 13 amino acids long. V lost 6 bases and J lost 8, with 16 bases in between. Germline loops: CDR1 MNHEY, CDR2 SMNVEV (reference sequence). The CDR3 protein is CASRPTGSEGYTF. The CDR3 DNA sequence: TGTGCCAGCAGGCCAACAGGGTCCGAAGGCTACACCTTC.

This rearrangement joins TRBV15 to TRBJ1-4, with unresolved D. Trimming removed 3 bases from V and 8 bases from J, with 13 bases in between. The V gene's germline CDR1 is LNHNV and CDR2 YYDKDF (reference sequence). CDR3 size: 14 residues. The CDR3 bases are TGTGCCACCAGCAGGATGGGAGGAGGAGAAAAACTGTTTTTT. Protein sequence: CATSRMGGGEKLFF.